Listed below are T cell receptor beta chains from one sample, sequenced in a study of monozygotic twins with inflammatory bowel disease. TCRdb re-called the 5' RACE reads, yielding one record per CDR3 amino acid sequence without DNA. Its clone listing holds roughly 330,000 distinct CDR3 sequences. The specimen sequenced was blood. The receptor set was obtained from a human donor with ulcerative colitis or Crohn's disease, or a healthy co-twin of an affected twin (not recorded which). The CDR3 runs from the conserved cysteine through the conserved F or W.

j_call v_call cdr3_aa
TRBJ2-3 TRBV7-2 CACASTDTQYF
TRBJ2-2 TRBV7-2 CASSFQLGPTAGELFF
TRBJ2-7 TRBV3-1 CASSHESGSSYEQYF
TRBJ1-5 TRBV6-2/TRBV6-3 CASSYSGGLQPQHF
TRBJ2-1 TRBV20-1 CSARNPAGSHYNEQFF
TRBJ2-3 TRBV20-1 CSARASSGTDTQYF
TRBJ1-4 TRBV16 CASSRRDRRETLFF
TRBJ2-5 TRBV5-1 CASSFMGQGAGETQYF
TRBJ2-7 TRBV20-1 CSARVDREPYEQYF
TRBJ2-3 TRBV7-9 CASSTGLRSTDTQYF
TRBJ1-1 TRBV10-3 CAISLVLRETEAFF
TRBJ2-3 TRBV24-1 CATSGTRQGNTDTQYF
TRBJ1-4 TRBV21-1 CASSATVRANEKLFF
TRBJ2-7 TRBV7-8 CASSLDPSGAYEQYF
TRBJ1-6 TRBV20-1 CSASSVPSSPLHF
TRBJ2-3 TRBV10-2 CASSESSLATSGSDTQYF
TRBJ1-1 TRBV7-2 CASSLEYVGTTEAFF
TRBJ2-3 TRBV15 CATSRGGSPDTQYF
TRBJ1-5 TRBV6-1 CASSEHYQPQHF
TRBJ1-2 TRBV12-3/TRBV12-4 CASSSQGEGYGYTF
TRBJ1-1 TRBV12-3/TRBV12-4 CASSLWGGNTEAFF
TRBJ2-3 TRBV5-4 CASSFGLNTDTQYF
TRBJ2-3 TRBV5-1 CASSLGHSLTDTQYF
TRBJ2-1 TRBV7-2 CASTFGGGYNEQFF
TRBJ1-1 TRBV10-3 CAISEPTVLTEAFF
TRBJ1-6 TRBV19 CASSLPGQGHSPLHF
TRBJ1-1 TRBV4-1 CASSPPGGLFTEAFF
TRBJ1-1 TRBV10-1 CASSESIGLNTEAFF
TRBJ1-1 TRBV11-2 CASSLDRREAFF
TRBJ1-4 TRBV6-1 CASTEGTGNEKLFF
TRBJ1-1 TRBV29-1 CSVVRGPNTEAFF
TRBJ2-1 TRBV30 CAWSVGPPGEQFF
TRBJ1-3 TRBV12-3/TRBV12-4 CASSLVYRGHGNTIYF
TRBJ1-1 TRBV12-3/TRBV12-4 CASSGLTEAFF
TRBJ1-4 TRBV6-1 CASSHVQLGQGNEKLFF
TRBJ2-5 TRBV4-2 CASSHWGETQYF
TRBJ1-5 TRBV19 CASSMTVQQPQHF
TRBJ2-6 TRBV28 CASSYSPYRGPGGANVLTF
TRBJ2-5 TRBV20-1 CSASGRWTLGLQETQYF
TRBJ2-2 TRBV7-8 CASSSLRRAPNTGELFF
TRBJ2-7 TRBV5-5 CASSLFRGREQYF
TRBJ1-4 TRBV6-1 CASRITAINEKLFF
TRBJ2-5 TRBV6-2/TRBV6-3 CASSGLAGLETQYF
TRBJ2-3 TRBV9 CASSVLLADTQYF